This T cell receptor beta chain was observed in a study of OX40 agonist ivuxolimab in advanced cancers. This CDR3 has 17 amino acids. With 2 bases removed from V and 0 bases from J, the gap between germline ends came to 14 bases. CDR1 is MNHNS and CDR2 is SASEGT in the germline V gene. No patient had autoimmune disease or received systemic immunosuppression. Using immunoSEQ multiplex PCR, the repertoire was profiled, and TCRdb retains in-frame clones only, with some absent. The sample has 60,000 to 75,000 clones, roughly nine tenths seen once. This chain joins TRBV6-1 and TRBJ2-1; possible D gene TRBD2, 6 bases. This specimen was CD4+ or CD8+ T cells sorted from blood, taken in a trial of the OX40 agonist ivuxolimab. This TCR came from an adult with an advanced solid tumor such as melanoma, head and neck, liver or kidney cancer. This CDR3 is CASSERPSEISYNEQFF. The DNA for the CDR3 is TGTGCCAGCAGTGAAAGGCCTAGCGAGATCTCCTACAATGAGCAGTTCTTC.